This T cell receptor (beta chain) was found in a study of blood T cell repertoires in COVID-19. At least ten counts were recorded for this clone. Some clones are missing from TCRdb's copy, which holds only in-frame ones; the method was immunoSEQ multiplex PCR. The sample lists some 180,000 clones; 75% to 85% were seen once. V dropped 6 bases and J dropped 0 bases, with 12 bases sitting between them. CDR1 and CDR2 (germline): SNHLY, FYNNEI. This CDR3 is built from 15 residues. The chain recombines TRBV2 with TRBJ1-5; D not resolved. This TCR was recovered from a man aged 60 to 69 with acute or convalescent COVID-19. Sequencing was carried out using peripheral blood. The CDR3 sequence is CASRSMGDSNQPQHF. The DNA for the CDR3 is TGTGCCAGCAGAAGTATGGGAGATAGCAATCAGCCCCAGCATTTT.